These T cell receptor beta chains were read from a single sample in a study of molecular identifiers for immune sequencing clone quantification. From the PCR reads, TCRdb called clonotypes with MiXCR, one entry per CDR3 protein. The sample has approximately 54,000 distinct CDR3 sequences, about 23% seen once. Sequencing was carried out using naive CD8+ T cells from blood, with Jurkat cell RNA spiked in. The receptors originated from a human donor in good health. Some libraries in this study had Jurkat cell RNA spiked in. The CDR3 runs from the conserved cysteine through the conserved F or W. A D gene is named only where the DNA matches it firmly. For some rows the clone size is stated as once, few or many, or as a class when expanded; others skip it.

J | size | D | V | CDR3 | DNA
TRBJ2-2 | many | - | TRBV9 | CASTTAAYTGELFF | TGTGCCAGCACCACCGCGGCTTACACCGGGGAGCTGTTTTTT
TRBJ2-3 | - | - | TRBV27 | CARSFDSTDTQYF | TGTGCCCGCAGTTTTGATAGCACAGATACGCAGTATTTT
TRBJ1-6 | few | - | TRBV4-3 | CASSQDPPFRGRTYNSPLHF | TGCGCCAGCAGCCAAGATCCCCCTTTTAGGGGAAGGACCTATAATTCACCCCTCCACTTT
TRBJ2-2 | many | - | TRBV4-3 | CASSLGLKLTRELFF | TGCGCCAGCAGCCTAGGACTAAAACTAACGAGGGAGCTGTTTTTT
TRBJ1-2 | many | - | TRBV6-2/TRBV6-3 | CASSYPDPYTF | TGTGCCAGCAGTTATCCGGACCCTTACACCTTC
TRBJ2-3 | - | TRBD2 | TRBV13 | CASSLGPFVAGQPTDAQYF | TGTGCCAGCAGCTTAGGCCCTTTTGTAGCGGGGCAACCCACAGATGCGCAGTATTTT
TRBJ2-3 | many | - | TRBV11-2 | CASSQYNLREDTQYF | TGTGCCAGCAGCCAATATAACCTCAGAGAAGATACGCAGTATTTT
TRBJ1-1 | many | - | TRBV19 | CASSHQGTLNTEAFF | TGTGCCAGTAGTCATCAGGGGACGTTGAACACTGAAGCTTTCTTT
TRBJ1-1 | many | TRBD1 | TRBV6-2/TRBV6-3 | CASSWSGGAFF | TGTGCCAGCAGTTGGTCAGGGGGAGCTTTCTTT
TRBJ2-1 | many | TRBD2 | TRBV4-1 | CASSQEEAGGLHNEQFF | TGCGCCAGCAGCCAAGAAGAAGCGGGAGGACTGCACAATGAGCAGTTCTTC
TRBJ2-5 | - | - | TRBV11-2 | CASSFLTRTETQYF | TGTGCCAGCAGCTTTTTGACTAGAACAGAGACCCAGTACTTC
TRBJ2-3 | many | - | TRBV14 | CASSQGGEPHPRYF | TGTGCCAGCAGCCAAGGCGGGGAACCCCACCCCAGATATTTT
TRBJ2-3 | many | - | TRBV20-1 | CSARESSPRVAQYF | TGCAGTGCTAGAGAGTCCTCCCCCAGGGTTGCGCAGTATTTT
TRBJ2-7 | many | TRBD2 | TRBV3-1 | CASSPYTSGGPLEQYF | TGTGCCAGCAGCCCTTATACTAGCGGAGGCCCCTTGGAGCAGTACTTC
TRBJ2-3 | few | TRBD2 | TRBV10-2 | CASSAPNSGGPTDTQYF | TGCGCCAGCAGTGCCCCGAATAGCGGGGGGCCCACCGATACGCAGTATTTT
TRBJ2-7 | many | TRBD2 | TRBV27 | CASSLVGGQSYEQYF | TGTGCCAGCAGTTTAGTGGGAGGGCAATCCTACGAGCAGTACTTC
TRBJ2-1 | many | - | TRBV7-9 | CASSLDDYGEQFF | TGTGCCAGCAGCTTAGACGACTACGGTGAGCAGTTCTTC
TRBJ2-7 | - | TRBD1 | TRBV20-1 | CSAGGQGPYEQYF | TGCAGTGCTGGGGGACAGGGACCCTACGAGCAGTACTTC
TRBJ2-7 | - | TRBD1 | TRBV11-2 | CASSLLTRDRGDEQYF | TGTGCCAGCAGCCTACTGACCCGGGACAGGGGCGACGAGCAGTACTTC
TRBJ2-7 | few | - | TRBV29-1 | CSVLVSADEQYF | TGCAGCGTTTTGGTTAGTGCGGACGAGCAGTACTTC